This T cell receptor beta chain was obtained from a study of T cell repertoires in cytomegalovirus infection. Study overall: Public TCR beta signature analysis indicated the presence of both CMV infection and matching HLA type. Study-level results: Clonotypes of TCR beta that were HLA-C-restricted and CMV-specific dominated the ex vivo response.

TCRdb ran MiXCR on the reads and lists one entry per CDR3 protein. The sample has approximately 700,000 distinct CDR3 sequences, 35% seen once. The V gene end was trimmed by 2 bases and the J gene end by 3 bases; junction bases not matched to a gene: 6. CDR1 and CDR2 (germline): ENHRY, SYGVKD. The CDR3 runs 16 residues. This clonotype appeared a few times. Its specificity is unknown. Material for sequencing was PBMCs. The clonotype comes from a human donor in good health (CMV status not recorded). Some clones in this sample may be carry-over from other donors' samples. This sequence joins TRBV10-3 and TRBJ1-5, with 8 bases identical to TRBD1. CDR3 bases: TGTGCCATCAGTGAGGCGGGACAGGATCTCAATCAGCCCCAGCATTTT. Encoded protein: CAISEAGQDLNQPQHF.